What follows are 27 T cell receptor beta chains derived from one specimen sequenced in a study of blood T cell repertoires in COVID-19. The repertoire was sequenced with immunoSEQ multiplex PCR; TCRdb's copy has only in-frame clones and lacks some. In the table there are over 250,000 clones, 80% to 90% of which are singletons. The material sequenced was peripheral blood. The receptor set was obtained from a woman in her 70s with COVID-19, enrolled during active disease.

The chain recombines TRBV21-1 with TRBJ1-2; the D segment call TRBD1 is taken from the table without a DNA check. TRBV21-1 is described as a pseudogene. The CDR3 extends over 14 amino acids. CDR3 loop: CASSGDRINYGYTF. The CDR3 region has the DNA TGTGCCAGCAGCGGGGACAGGATCAACTATGGCTACACCTTC.

The chain uses TRBV30 and TRBJ1-6, with D possibly matching TRBD1 (5 bases). Germline assignment: CDR1 GTSNPN and CDR2 SVGIG (reference sequence). This CDR3 region has 16 residues. V was shortened by 0 bases and J by 7 bases, with 16 bases between the two germline ends. CDR3 nucleotide sequence: TGTGCCTGGAGTGTACCTACGGGCGGGGGAAATTCACCCCTCCACTTT. Its translation: CAWSVPTGGGNSPLHF.

J is TRBJ1-6 and V is TRBV19; 7 bases map to TRBD1. V dropped 9 bases and J dropped 11; count of bases not matched to a gene: 16. The CDR3 is 15 amino acids. The germline V gene has CDR1 LNHDA and CDR2 SQIVND (reference sequence). CDR3 in DNA: TGTGCCAGCACACATCAGACAGGGATCATGGCACCCCTCCACTTT. Translation: CASTHQTGIMAPLHF.

J is TRBJ1-3 and V is TRBV28; TRBD1 matches 7 bases. The germline gives CDR1 MDHEN, CDR2 SYDVKM. V lost 7 bases, J lost 3 bases, and 9 bases stayed unmatched. This CDR3 contains 15 residues. CDR3 in amino acids: CASISGQTGGNTIYF. The CDR3 DNA sequence: TGTGCCAGCATTTCGGGACAGACGGGTGGAAACACCATATATTTT.

This clone was seen once. The rearrangement joins TRBV28 to TRBJ2-5; 7 bases fit TRBD2. The CDR3 spans 13 residues. The J segment lost 5 bases and the V segment lost 3 bases, leaving 3 bases of the junction unmatched. Germline-derived CDR1 and CDR2 are MDHEN and SYDVKM. The chain's CDR3 is CASSFQGGETQYF. CDR3 bases: TGTGCCAGCAGTTTTCAGGGAGGGGAGACCCAGTACTTC.

In its sample, this clone was seen a few times. The chain links TRBV7-9 to TRBJ2-7; D not certain. Germline CDR1 SEHNR, CDR2 FQNEAQ (reference sequence). The germline V and J ends were trimmed by 5 bases and 7 bases, with 12 bases remaining between them. CDR3 size: 12 residues. CDR3 amino acids: CASSRQKMEQYF. The CDR3 DNA sequence: TGTGCCAGCAGCCGCCAGAAGATGGAGCAGTACTTC.

The chain employs TRBV6-5 and TRBJ1-2, with 8 bases identical to TRBD1. This CDR3 is 16 amino acids long. The V and J ends lost 2 bases and 5 bases, in that order; junction bases with no gene match: 10. Germline V lookup: CDR1 MNHEY, CDR2 SVGAGI. CDR3 loop: CASSYRFGQGTYGYTF. In nucleotides, the CDR3 is TGTGCCAGCAGTTACCGATTTGGACAGGGAACTTATGGCTACACCTTC.

This clone was observed a handful of times. Additional DNA sequences in this sample encode the identical CDR3. The V call is TRBV5-1, the J call TRBJ1-2; tentative D call: TRBD1 (5 bases). The CDR3 length is 14 residues. V lost 0 bases to trimming and J lost 2 bases, with 8 bases between them. CDR1 and CDR2 from the germline V gene are SGHRS and YFSETQ. The CDR3 loop is CASSLGDRNYGYTF. The CDR3 nucleotides are TGCGCCAGCAGCTTGGGCGACAGAAACTATGGCTACACCTTC.

The chain couples TRBV19 to TRBJ1-1; possible D gene TRBD1, 6 bases. Trimming stripped 6 bases from V and 7 bases from J, with 18 bases between. Germline-derived CDR1 and CDR2 are LNHDA and SQIVND (reference sequence). CDR3 length: 14 residues. The CDR3 region has the DNA TGTGCCAGTAGCAGGGCGCGGGGGCCTGATGAAGCTTTCTTT. The encoded protein is CASSRARGPDEAFF.

This chain joins TRBV6-5 and TRBJ1-1; a possible D gene is TRBD1 (6 bases). Per germline, CDR1 MNHEY and CDR2 SVGAGI. Trimming left V 7 bases short and J 0 bases short, with 15 bases between. This CDR3 is built from 15 residues. For the CDR3, the DNA is TGTGCCAGCACTAAACCGGGACAAATGAACACTGAAGCTTTCTTT. Translation: CASTKPGQMNTEAFF.

On this clone: At one end the junction does not follow the germline gene, possibly because of a read error. This sequence joins TRBV5-1 and TRBJ2-7; possibly TRBD1 for D (6 bases). Germline loops: CDR1 SGHRS, CDR2 YFSETQ. This CDR3 contains 12 residues. The DNA for the CDR3 is TGCACCAGCAGTGCCAGGGGCTACGAGCAGTACTTC. Protein product: CTSSARGYEQYF.

The J gene is TRBJ1-5, the V gene TRBV6-5, with 8 bases that match TRBD1. The germline CDR1 and CDR2 sequences are MNHEY and SVGAGI. The CDR3 totals 14 residues. After removal of 6 bases from V and 5 bases from J, the junction contained 6 bases not matched to a gene. CDR3 region: CASRGQVADQPQHF. CDR3 in DNA: TGTGCCAGCAGGGGACAGGTGGCGGATCAGCCCCAGCATTTT.

The rearrangement links TRBV15 to TRBJ2-5; weak D call: TRBD2 (5 bases). V was cut by 0 bases and J by 3 bases, with 8 bases left in between. Germline lookup yields CDR1 LNHNV and CDR2 YYDKDF (reference sequence). CDR3 length: 14 residues. CDR3 coding DNA: TGTGCCACCAGCAGAGATGTGAGGGAAGAGACCCAGTACTTC. This translates into CATSRDVREETQYF.

This clone appeared once. The chain combines TRBV5-5 with TRBJ1-5; the match to TRBD1 covers 8 bases. The J segment lost 6 bases and the V segment lost 1 base, leaving 3 bases of the junction unmatched. CDR3 size: 14 residues. Germline CDR1 SGHKS, CDR2 YYEKEE (reference sequence). CDR3 DNA: TGTGCCAGCAGCTTGCGGCAGGGGGCTCAGCCCCAGCATTTT. It codes for CASSLRQGAQPQHF.

The chain links TRBV6-5 to TRBJ1-3, with 9 bases fitting TRBD1. With V trimmed by 8 bases and J by 2 bases, 4 bases remained unmatched. The length of the CDR3 is 14 residues. Germline loops: CDR1 MNHEY, CDR2 SVGAGI. The CDR3 reads CASARDRAGNTIYF. The DNA of the CDR3 is TGTGCCAGCGCTCGGGACAGGGCTGGAAACACCATATATTTT.

The rearrangement links TRBV4-2 to TRBJ2-4; 10 bases line up with TRBD2. J gave up 0 bases and V 1 base, and 3 bases lay outside the gene matches. The germline V gene encodes CDR1 LGHNA and CDR2 YNFKEQ. This CDR3 has 17 residues. The CDR3 protein is CASSQGTSGIAKNIQYF. The CDR3 DNA reads as TGTGCCAGCAGCCAAGGGACTAGCGGAATAGCCAAAAACATTCAGTACTTC.

The chain uses TRBV19 and TRBJ2-5, with D uncertain. Looked up from germline, CDR1 is LNHDA and CDR2 is SQIVND (reference sequence). The CDR3 has 13 residues. Between the trimmed V and J ends, which lost 6 bases and 0 bases, there was a span of 8 bases. CDR3 in DNA: TGTGCCAGTAGAAGGCAGGACCAAGAGACCCAGTACTTC. Translated, it gives CASRRQDQETQYF.

The J gene is TRBJ2-1, the V gene TRBV7-2; possibly TRBD2 for D (6 bases). This CDR3 has 14 residues. Trimming cost V 1 base and J 5 bases, with 9 bases left between them. Germline values: CDR1 SGHTA, CDR2 FQGNSA. CDR3 residues: CASSLVAGNNEQFF. For the CDR3, the DNA is TGTGCCAGCAGCTTAGTTGCGGGAAACAATGAGCAGTTCTTC.

The CDR3 DNA reads as TGTGCCAGCAGAGGCGGGAACTACGAGCAGTACTTC. This codes for CASRGGNYEQYF. V and J are TRBV25-1 and TRBJ2-7; TRBD2 is a possible D gene (6 bases). The CDR3 extends over 12 amino acids. The V gene's germline CDR1 is MGHDK and CDR2 SYGVNS. V was cut by 6 bases and J by 3 bases, with 9 bases left in between.

The gene calls are TRBV4-1 and TRBJ1-2, with D unclear. Germline values: CDR1 MGHRA, CDR2 YSYEKL. CDR3 length: 14 amino acids. Between the trimmed V and J ends, which lost 3 bases and 2 bases, there was a span of 10 bases. Written as DNA, the CDR3 is TGCGCCAGCAGCCATGGTGGGGAGAACTATGGCTACACCTTC. Protein product: CASSHGGENYGYTF.

This chain links TRBV28 with TRBJ2-7; TRBD2 agrees at 8 bases. Trimming cost V 5 bases and J 5 bases; bases outside gene matches: 14. The CDR3 is 16 amino acids. In germline, CDR1 is MDHEN, CDR2 SYDVKM. The CDR3 is CASSPSSGAGDNEQYF. The CDR3 DNA follows: TGTGCCAGCAGTCCCTCGAGTGGAGCGGGAGACAACGAGCAGTACTTC.

The CDR3 loop is CASSLGQAANYGYTF. The CDR3 region has the DNA TGCGCCAGCAGCTTGGGACAAGCAGCTAACTATGGCTACACCTTC. The chain joins TRBV5-1 to TRBJ1-2; D is uncertain. This CDR3 contains 15 residues. The V gene's germline CDR1 is SGHRS and CDR2 YFSETQ. V was cut by 0 bases and J by 0 bases, with 9 bases left in between.

The chain joins TRBV2 to TRBJ1-3; D not certain. This CDR3 has 13 amino acids. Trimming shortened V by 6 bases and J by 4 bases, and 10 bases separated the two germline ends. Per germline, CDR1 SNHLY and CDR2 FYNNEI. CDR3 in DNA: TGTGCCAGCAGGGGCCAGGAAGGAAACACCATATATTTT. Its protein is CASRGQEGNTIYF.

CDR3 coding DNA: TGTGCCAGCAGTCTACGGGAGACCCAGTACTTC. Translation gives CASSLRETQYF. The rearrangement uses TRBV14 and TRBJ2-5; D unresolved. The V end was cut by 6 bases, the J end by 5 bases, with 7 bases between. Germline loops: CDR1 SGHDN, CDR2 FVKESK. This CDR3 contains 11 residues.

The gene calls are TRBV10-1 and TRBJ2-7, with D perhaps TRBD1 (6 bases). This CDR3 spans 13 amino acids. V was cut by 8 bases and J by 6 bases, with 17 bases left in between. Germline V CDR1 and CDR2: WNHNN, SYGVQD (reference sequence). The CDR3 reads CASGGQPRCEQYF. The DNA of the CDR3 is TGCGCCAGCGGAGGACAGCCCAGGTGCGAGCAGTACTTC.

V is TRBV24-1 and J is TRBJ2-1, with D possibly TRBD2 on 6 matching bases. This CDR3 has 16 residues. Germline CDR1 reads KGHDR; CDR2 reads SFDVKD. V lost 1 base, J lost 7 bases, and 16 bases lay in between. The CDR3 spells CATSDFSWAAGNEQFF. For the CDR3, the DNA is TGTGCCACCAGTGATTTCTCCTGGGCCGCGGGGAATGAGCAGTTCTTC.

The chain uses TRBV18 and TRBJ2-7; 8 nucleotides align to TRBD1. V dropped 5 bases and J dropped 7; count of bases not matched to a gene: 4. CDR3 length: 12 residues. Germline V gene lookup returns CDR1 KGHSH and CDR2 LQKENI. CDR3 bases: TGTGCCAGCTCATCTGGACAGGGTGAGCAGTACTTC. Its protein is CASSSGQGEQYF. The full variable domain, with the rest looked up from reference TRBV18 and TRBJ2-7, is NAGVMQNPRHLVRRRGQEARLRCSPMKGHSHVYWYRQLPEEGLKFMVYLQKENIIDESGMPKERFSAEFPKEGPSILRIQQVVRGDSAAYFCASSSGQGEQYFGPGTRLTVT.